A single sample gave rise to the 10 T cell receptor beta chains below, sequenced in a study of shared clonotypes between healthy human individuals. The assay was immunoSEQ multiplex PCR, and TCRdb's table has in-frame clones only and misses some. This table holds roughly 2.1 million clones, about 92% found once. Naivety among CD8 cells was defined by CD45RO negativity and positive CCR7 selection, thereby excluding terminally differentiated effector memory CD45RA+ cells. The sequenced material came from naive CD8+ T cells from PBMCs. The receptors here all came from a man aged 18 to 35 in good health. Some clones in this sample may be carry-over from other donors' samples.

The chain employs TRBV28 and TRBJ2-7; 7 nucleotides align to TRBD1. Germline V gene data show CDR1 as MDHEN and CDR2 as SYDVKM. V shed 6 bases and J 0 bases; nucleotides not matched to a gene: 11. The CDR3 runs to 16 residues. Here the CDR3 DNA reads TGTGCCAGCAGGATCGCCAGGGGGACAAGCTCCTACGAGCAGTACTTC. This sequence encodes CASRIARGTSSYEQYF.

The chain recombines TRBV28 with TRBJ2-7; D not resolved. There are 15 residues in the CDR3. CDR1 is MDHEN, CDR2 SYDVKM, per germline. The V and J ends lost 3 bases and 6 bases respectively, with 18 bases between them. CDR3 protein: CASSFPALMPAEQYF. The CDR3 DNA is TGTGCCAGCAGTTTCCCAGCTCTTATGCCGGCCGAGCAGTACTTC.

V usage is TRBV7-8 and J usage is TRBJ2-3; D uncertain. The ends were cut back, 5 bases at V and 2 bases at J, with 5 bases in the middle. The CDR3 totals 12 residues. CDR1 SGHVS and CDR2 FQNEAQ come from the germline V gene. This CDR3 reads CASSPFTDTQYF. CDR3 nucleotides: TGTGCCAGCAGCCCCTTCACAGATACGCAGTATTTT. The full variable domain, completed using reference TRBV7-8 and TRBJ2-3, is GAGVSQSPRYKVAKRGQDVALRCDPISGHVSLFWYQQALGQGPEFLTYFQNEAQLDKSGLPSDRFFAERPEGSVSTLKIQRTQQEDSAVYLCASSPFTDTQYFGPGTRLTVL.

Here the CDR3 DNA reads TGCGCCAGCAGTGCACTAACTAGCGGGAGCCCCGAGCAGTACTTC. The encoded protein is CASSALTSGSPEQYF. V gene TRBV10-2 combines with J gene TRBJ2-7; TRBD2 agrees at 11 bases. J gave up 6 bases and V 4 bases, and 8 bases lay outside the gene matches. The CDR3 runs 15 residues. In germline, CDR1 is WSHSY, CDR2 SAAADI.

This chain joins TRBV28 and TRBJ1-5; tentatively, D is TRBD1 (5 bases). The CDR3 contains 15 residues. In germline, CDR1 is MDHEN, CDR2 SYDVKM. V was cut by 5 bases and J by 2 bases, with 13 bases left in between. The CDR3 loop reads CASSGTREGNQPQHF. The CDR3, as DNA: TGTGCCAGCAGTGGGACCAGGGAGGGCAATCAGCCCCAGCATTTT.

The rearrangement joins TRBV7-8 to TRBJ2-7, with 8 nucleotides matching TRBD1. The ends lost 5 bases at V and 0 bases at J; junction bases unmatched: 6. The CDR3 totals 15 residues. CDR1 is SGHVS and CDR2 is FQNEAQ in the germline V gene. Written as DNA, the CDR3 is TGTGCCAGCAGCAAAGACAGGGGAAGCTCCTACGAGCAGTACTTC. Amino acid sequence: CASSKDRGSSYEQYF.

This rearrangement joins TRBV27 to TRBJ2-7; D remains unclear. Trimming removed 0 bases from V and 0 bases from J, with 6 bases in between. CDR3 length: 14 amino acids. The germline CDR1 and CDR2 sequences are MNHEY and SMNVEV (reference sequence). The CDR3 region has the DNA TGTGCCAGCAGTTTATCTCAGGCCTCCTACGAGCAGTACTTC. As protein: CASSLSQASYEQYF.

The genes are TRBV29-1 and TRBJ2-1; 9 bases line up with TRBD1. The ends lost 5 bases at V and 4 bases at J; junction bases unmatched: 12. The CDR3 runs 16 residues. Germline V CDR1 and CDR2: SQVTM, ANQGSEA. In DNA, the CDR3 is TGCAGCGTTCCGGACAGGGGCCCACATCCATACAATGAGCAGTTCTTC. Its protein product is CSVPDRGPHPYNEQFF.

The V and J genes are TRBV7-3 and TRBJ1-4; 12 bases are shared with TRBD1. J was trimmed by 5 bases and V by 2 bases; bases with no gene match: 6. Germline V gene lookup returns CDR1 SGHTA and CDR2 FQGTGA. The CDR3 loop spans 17 amino acids. The CDR3 protein is CASSLFRDRGLNEKLFF. CDR3 in DNA: TGTGCCAGCAGCTTATTCAGGGACAGGGGGCTGAATGAAAAACTGTTTTTT.

The CDR3 spells CASSFLRDRGGVTDTQYF. CDR3 sequence (DNA): TGTGCCAGCAGTTTCCTGAGGGACAGGGGGGGGGTCACAGATACGCAGTATTTT. The gene calls are TRBV28 and TRBJ2-3, with 11 bases identical to TRBD1. V dropped 3 bases and J dropped 2; count of bases not matched to a gene: 10. CDR3 length: 18 residues. Germline CDR1 and CDR2: MDHEN and SYDVKM.